This TCR beta chain came from a study of graft-versus-host responses after intestinal transplantation. About the research overall: Each patient got anti-thymocyte globulin induction, then tacrolimus and steroids for about 3 years. Broader study findings: High graft-versus-host to host-versus-graft clonal ratios were seen in allografts of patients with graft-donor T cell macrochimerism. Early after transplant, HvG clones declined as circulating GvH clones peaked. Investigators detected GvH clones in recipient marrow, with some emerging earlier in ileum or blood.

The assay was immunoSEQ multiplex PCR, and TCRdb's table has in-frame clones only and misses some. The sample yields about 90,000 clones, roughly 89% seen once. In the case of this clone: Its antigen is not identified.

Sequenced here: unstimulated CD4+ T cells sorted from spleen or lymph node cells, sampled before intestinal transplant. The clonotype originates from a human donor who received an intestinal transplant.

The CDR3 region has the DNA TGTGCCAGCAGCCCGAGAAACGAGCAGTACTTC. Translation gives CASSPRNEQYF. The chain recombines TRBV7-2 with TRBJ2-7; D remains unclear. This CDR3 is 11 amino acids long. Germline V gene data show CDR1 as SGHTA and CDR2 as FQGNSA. V was cut by 5 bases and J by 5 bases, with 7 bases left in between.